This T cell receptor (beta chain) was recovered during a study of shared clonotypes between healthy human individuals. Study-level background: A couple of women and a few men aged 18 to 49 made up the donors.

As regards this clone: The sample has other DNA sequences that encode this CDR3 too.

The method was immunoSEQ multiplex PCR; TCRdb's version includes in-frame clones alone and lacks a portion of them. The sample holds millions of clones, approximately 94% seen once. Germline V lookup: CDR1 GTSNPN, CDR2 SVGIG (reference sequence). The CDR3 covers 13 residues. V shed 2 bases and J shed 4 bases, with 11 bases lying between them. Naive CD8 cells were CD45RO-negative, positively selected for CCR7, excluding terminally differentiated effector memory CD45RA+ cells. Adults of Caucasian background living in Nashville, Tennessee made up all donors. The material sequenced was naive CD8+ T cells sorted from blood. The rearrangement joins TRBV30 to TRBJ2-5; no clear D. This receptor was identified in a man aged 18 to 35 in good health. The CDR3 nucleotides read TGTGCCTGGAGTAAAGGGCTGGGAGAGACCCAGTACTTC. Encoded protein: CAWSKGLGETQYF.